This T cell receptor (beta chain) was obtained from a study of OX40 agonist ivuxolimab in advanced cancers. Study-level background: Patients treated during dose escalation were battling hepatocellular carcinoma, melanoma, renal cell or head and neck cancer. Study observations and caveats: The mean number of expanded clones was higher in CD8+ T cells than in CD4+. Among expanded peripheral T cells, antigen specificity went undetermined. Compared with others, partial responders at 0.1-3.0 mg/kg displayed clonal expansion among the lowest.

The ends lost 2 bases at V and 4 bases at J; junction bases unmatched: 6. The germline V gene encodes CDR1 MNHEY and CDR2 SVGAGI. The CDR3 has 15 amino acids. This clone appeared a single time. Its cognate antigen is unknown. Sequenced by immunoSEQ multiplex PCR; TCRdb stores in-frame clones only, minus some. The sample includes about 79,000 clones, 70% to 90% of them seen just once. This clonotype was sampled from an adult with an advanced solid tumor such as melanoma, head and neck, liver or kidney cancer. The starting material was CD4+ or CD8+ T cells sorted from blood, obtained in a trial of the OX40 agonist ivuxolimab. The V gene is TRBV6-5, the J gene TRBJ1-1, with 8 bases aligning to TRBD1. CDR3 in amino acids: CASSYGPGGATEAFF. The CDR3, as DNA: TGTGCCAGCAGTTACGGCCCAGGGGGCGCCACTGAAGCTTTCTTT.